Sequencing of this T cell receptor (beta chain) was carried out in a study of T cell changes during pregnancy in multiple sclerosis. TCRdb keeps only in-frame clones here, not all; method: immunoSEQ multiplex PCR. The sample contains almost 20,000 clones, around nine tenths of which appear only once. Germline CDR1 is MNHNS and CDR2 is SASEGT. The CDR3 length is 16 residues. Trimming took 6 bases from V and 0 from J, leaving 18 bases between them. The chain uses TRBV6-1 and TRBJ2-7; D gene ambiguous. This specimen consisted of CD8+ T cells from peripheral blood mononuclear cells, obtained after pregnancy. This receptor was obtained from a female donor in good health, enrolled as a control in a pregnancy study. The CDR3 sequence: CASRERSAPLSYEQYF. The CDR3 bases are TGTGCCAGCAGGGAAAGAAGCGCCCCCCTCTCCTACGAGCAGTACTTC.